This paragraph covers one TCR beta chain sequence. This specimen comes from a study of shared T cell receptors in the human thymus. Clones were read by immunoSEQ multiplex PCR, and TCRdb kept only the in-frame ones, dropping some. The table has some 700,000 clones, 75% to 90% seen once. The V gene's germline CDR1 is SGHNT and CDR2 YYREEE (reference sequence). V lost 4 bases, J lost 0 bases, and 17 bases lay in between. The CDR3 is 17 amino acids. The same sample was also studied in work on human thymus T cells. From that paper: Corrective surgery for congenital heart defects was being performed on the healthy Finnish infants who were the donors. Corrective heart surgery yielded resections, and these provided the thymus tissue. Thymic and blood repertoires appeared to show biased V and J gene usage. Overlap was high between thymic repertoires from unrelated individuals, as reported in related research.

The chain has TRBV5-4 and TRBJ2-4; maybe TRBD1 (6 bases). What was sequenced was thymocytes. This clonotype was obtained from a girl in the first two years of life with a congenital heart defect. CDR3 sequence reads: CASSRRQGRVAKNIQYF. CDR3 sequence (DNA): TGTGCCAGCAGCCGAAGGCAGGGGCGAGTAGCCAAAAACATTCAGTACTTC.